This T cell receptor (beta chain) was recovered during a study of cytomegalovirus exposure and HLA in healthy donors. Regarding the study as a whole: Reportedly, cytomegalovirus status was diagnosed with high sensitivity and specificity. Usually a TCR sequence was rare, but some public TCRs were found in many donors. According to a later analysis, TCR clusters from the first cohort tended to co-occur in the 90 to 150 validation repertoires. Some TCR beta chains (roughly 160 of them) were listed as cytomegalovirus-associated.

Only in-frame clones appear in the TCRdb table, and some are missing; sequencing was by immunoSEQ multiplex PCR. The data show over 250,000 clones, roughly 87% seen once. Trimming stripped 0 bases from V and 5 bases from J, with 8 bases between. CDR1 and CDR2 (germline): SGDLS, YYNGEE. The CDR3 totals 13 residues. Notes on this clone: The antigen remains undetermined.

The receptor's source is a woman aged 30 to 39 in good health and CMV-seropositive. This chain connects TRBV9 to TRBJ2-5; D unclear. Sample: PBMCs. CDR3 in amino acids: CASSVAAWETQYF. In DNA form, the CDR3 reads TGTGCCAGCAGCGTAGCGGCGTGGGAGACCCAGTACTTC.